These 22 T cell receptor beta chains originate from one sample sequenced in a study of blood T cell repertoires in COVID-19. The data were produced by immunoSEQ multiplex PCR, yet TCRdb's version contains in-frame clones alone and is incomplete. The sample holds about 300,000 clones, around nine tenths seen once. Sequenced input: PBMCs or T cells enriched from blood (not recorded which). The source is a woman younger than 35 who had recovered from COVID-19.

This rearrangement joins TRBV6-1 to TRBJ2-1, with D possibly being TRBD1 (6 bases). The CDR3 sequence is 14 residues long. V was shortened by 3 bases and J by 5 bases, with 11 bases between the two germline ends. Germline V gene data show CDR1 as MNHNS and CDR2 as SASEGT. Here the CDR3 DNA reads TGTGCCAGCAGTGAGGGGGCAGGGGACAATGAGCAGTTCTTC. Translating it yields CASSEGAGDNEQFF.

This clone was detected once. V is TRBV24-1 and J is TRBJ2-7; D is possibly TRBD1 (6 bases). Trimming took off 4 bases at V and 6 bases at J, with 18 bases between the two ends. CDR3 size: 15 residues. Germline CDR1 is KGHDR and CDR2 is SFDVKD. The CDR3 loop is CATSDRGDTRGEQYF. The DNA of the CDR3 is TGTGCCACCAGTGACCGAGGGGATACCAGGGGCGAGCAGTACTTC.

The CDR3 reads CAWSVGVEQYF. The CDR3, as DNA: TGTGCCTGGAGTGTCGGGGTCGAGCAGTACTTC. The rearrangement joins TRBV30 to TRBJ2-7, with D possibly being TRBD2 (5 bases). CDR1 and CDR2 from the germline V gene are GTSNPN and SVGIG (reference sequence). V lost 0 bases and J 6 bases, leaving 6 bases between the germline ends. The CDR3 is 11 residues long.

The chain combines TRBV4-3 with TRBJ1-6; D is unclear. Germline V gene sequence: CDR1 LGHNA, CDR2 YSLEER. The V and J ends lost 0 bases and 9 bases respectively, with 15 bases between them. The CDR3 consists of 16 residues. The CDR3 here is CASSQDPAFRGSPLHF. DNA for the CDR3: TGCGCCAGCAGCCAAGATCCCGCATTCCGCGGTTCACCCCTCCACTTT.

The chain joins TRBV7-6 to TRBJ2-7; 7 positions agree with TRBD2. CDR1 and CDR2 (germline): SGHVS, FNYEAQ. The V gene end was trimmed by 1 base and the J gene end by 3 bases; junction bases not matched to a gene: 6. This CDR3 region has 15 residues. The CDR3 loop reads CASSLGLADFYEQYF. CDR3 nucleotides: TGTGCCAGCAGCTTAGGGCTAGCGGATTTCTACGAGCAGTACTTC.

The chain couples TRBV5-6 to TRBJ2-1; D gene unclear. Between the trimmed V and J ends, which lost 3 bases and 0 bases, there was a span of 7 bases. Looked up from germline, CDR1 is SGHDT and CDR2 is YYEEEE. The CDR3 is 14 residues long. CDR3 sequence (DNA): TGTGCCAGCAGCTCCATGAGCTCCTACAATGAGCAGTTCTTC. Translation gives CASSSMSSYNEQFF.

Here the CDR3 DNA reads TGTGCCAGCAGCTTAGATTGGACAGAGGAGGAAAAACTGTTTTTT. Protein product: CASSLDWTEEEKLFF. The J gene is TRBJ1-4, the V gene TRBV11-2, with D possibly being TRBD1 (6 bases). The V and J ends lost 0 bases and 8 bases respectively, with 13 bases between them. Germline V gives CDR1 SGHAT, CDR2 FQNNGV. The CDR3 has 15 amino acids. Complete variable domain (other parts from reference TRBV11-2 and TRBJ1-4): EAGVAQSPRYKIIEKRQSVAFWCNPISGHATLYWYQQILGQGPKLLIQFQNNGVVDDSQLPKDRFSAERLKGVDSTLKIQPAKLEDSAVYLCASSLDWTEEEKLFFGSGTQLSVL.

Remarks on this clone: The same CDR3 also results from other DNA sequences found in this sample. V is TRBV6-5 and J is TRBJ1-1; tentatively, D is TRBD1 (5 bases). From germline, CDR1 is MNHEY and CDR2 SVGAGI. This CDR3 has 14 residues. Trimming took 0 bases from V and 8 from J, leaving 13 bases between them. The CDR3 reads CASSYSGGETEAFF. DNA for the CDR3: TGTGCCAGCAGTTACTCGGGGGGGGAAACCGAAGCTTTCTTT.

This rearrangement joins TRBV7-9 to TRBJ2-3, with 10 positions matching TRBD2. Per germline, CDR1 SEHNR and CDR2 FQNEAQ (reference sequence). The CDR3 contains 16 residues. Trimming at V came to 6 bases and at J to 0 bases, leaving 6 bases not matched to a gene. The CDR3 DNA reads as TGTGCCAGCAGTCGCGGACTAGCGGTTAGCACAGATACGCAGTATTTT. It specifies CASSRGLAVSTDTQYF.

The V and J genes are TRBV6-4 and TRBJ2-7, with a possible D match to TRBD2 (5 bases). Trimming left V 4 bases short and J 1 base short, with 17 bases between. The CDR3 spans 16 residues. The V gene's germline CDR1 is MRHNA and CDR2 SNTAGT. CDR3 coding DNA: TGTGCCAGCAGTGGGTGGTGTAGCGACGTTTCCTACGAGCAGTACTTC. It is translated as CASSGWCSDVSYEQYF.

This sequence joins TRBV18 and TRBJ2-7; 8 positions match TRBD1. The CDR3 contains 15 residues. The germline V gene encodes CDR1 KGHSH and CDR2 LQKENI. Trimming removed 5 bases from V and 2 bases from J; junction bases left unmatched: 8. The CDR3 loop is CASSSDRGYTYEQYF. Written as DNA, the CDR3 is TGTGCCAGCTCATCTGACAGGGGCTATACCTACGAGCAGTACTTC.

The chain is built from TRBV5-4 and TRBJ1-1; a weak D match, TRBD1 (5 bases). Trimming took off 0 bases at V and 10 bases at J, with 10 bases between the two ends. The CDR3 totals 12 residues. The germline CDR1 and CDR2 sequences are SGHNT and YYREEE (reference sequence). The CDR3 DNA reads TGTGCCAGCAGCTTGGAAGGGGTAAGAGCTTTCTTT. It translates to CASSLEGVRAFF.

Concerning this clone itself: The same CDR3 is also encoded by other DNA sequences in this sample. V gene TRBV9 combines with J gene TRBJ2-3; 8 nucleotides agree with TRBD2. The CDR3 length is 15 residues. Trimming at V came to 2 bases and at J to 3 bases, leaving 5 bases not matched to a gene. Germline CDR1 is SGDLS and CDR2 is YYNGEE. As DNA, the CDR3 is TGTGCCAGCAGCGTCGCGGGGGGAGGGACAGATACGCAGTATTTT. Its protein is CASSVAGGGTDTQYF.

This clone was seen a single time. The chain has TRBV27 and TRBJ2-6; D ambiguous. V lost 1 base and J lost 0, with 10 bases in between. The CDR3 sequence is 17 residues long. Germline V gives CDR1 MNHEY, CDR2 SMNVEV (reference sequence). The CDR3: CASSLFLDSSGANVLTF. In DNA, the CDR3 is TGTGCCAGCAGTTTATTTCTAGATTCCTCTGGGGCCAACGTCCTGACTTTC.

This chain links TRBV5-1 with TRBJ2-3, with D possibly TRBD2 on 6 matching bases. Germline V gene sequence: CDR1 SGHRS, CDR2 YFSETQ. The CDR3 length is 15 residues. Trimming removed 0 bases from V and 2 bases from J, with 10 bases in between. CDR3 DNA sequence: TGCGCCAGCAGCTTGGAGGCGGGGCTCACAGATACGCAGTATTTT. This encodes CASSLEAGLTDTQYF.

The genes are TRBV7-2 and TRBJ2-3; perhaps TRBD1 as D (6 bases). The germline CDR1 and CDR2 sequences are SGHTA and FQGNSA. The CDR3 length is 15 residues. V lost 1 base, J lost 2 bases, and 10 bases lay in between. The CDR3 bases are TGTGCCAGCAGCTTAGACAGGGTGGTCACAGATACGCAGTATTTT. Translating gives CASSLDRVVTDTQYF. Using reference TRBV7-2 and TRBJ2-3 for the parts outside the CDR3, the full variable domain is GAGVSQSPSNKVTEKGKDVELRCDPISGHTALYWYRQSLGQGLEFLIYFQGNSAPDKSGLPSDRFSAERTGGSVSTLTIQRTQQEDSAVYLCASSLDRVVTDTQYFGPGTRLTVL.

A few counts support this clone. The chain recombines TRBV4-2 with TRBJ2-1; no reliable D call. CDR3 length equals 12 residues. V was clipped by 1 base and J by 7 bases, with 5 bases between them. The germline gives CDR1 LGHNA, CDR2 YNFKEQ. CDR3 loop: CASSQVGNEQFF. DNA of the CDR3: TGTGCCAGCAGCCAAGTCGGGAATGAGCAGTTCTTC.

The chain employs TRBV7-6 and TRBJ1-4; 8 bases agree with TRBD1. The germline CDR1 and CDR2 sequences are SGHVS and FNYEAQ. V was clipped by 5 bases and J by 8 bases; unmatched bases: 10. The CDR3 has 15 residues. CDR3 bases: TGTGCCAGCAGCGTACCGGGACAGGAGGACGAAAAACTGTTTTTT. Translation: CASSVPGQEDEKLFF.

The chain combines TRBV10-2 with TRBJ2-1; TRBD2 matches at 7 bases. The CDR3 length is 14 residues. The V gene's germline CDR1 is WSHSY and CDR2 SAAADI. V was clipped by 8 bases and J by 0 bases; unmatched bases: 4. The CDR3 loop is CASAGVSSYNEQFF. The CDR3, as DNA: TGCGCCAGCGCGGGGGTTAGCTCCTACAATGAGCAGTTCTTC.

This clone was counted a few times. CDR3 protein: CASSLEQGYSPLHF. The CDR3 nucleotides read TGTGCCAGCAGTTTAGAACAGGGGTATTCACCCCTCCACTTT. This chain uses TRBV6-2 or TRBV6-3 with TRBJ1-6, with 7 bases identical to TRBD1. The CDR3 contains 14 residues. Germline V gives CDR1 MNHEY, CDR2 SVGEGT. The V and J ends lost 4 bases and 8 bases, in that order; junction bases with no gene match: 5.

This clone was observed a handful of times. The CDR3 reads CASSVSGAGNTEAFF. The CDR3 coding sequence is TGTGCCAGCAGCGTAAGCGGGGCTGGGAACACTGAAGCTTTCTTT. The chain couples TRBV9 to TRBJ1-1, with D possibly matching TRBD1 (5 bases). The germline V gene encodes CDR1 SGDLS and CDR2 YYNGEE. CDR3 length: 15 residues. Trimming left V 1 base short and J 1 base short, with 11 bases between.

The DNA for the CDR3 is TGTGCCAGCAGTTATAATCCCGGGGAGCCCCAGCATTTT. Translation gives CASSYNPGEPQHF. V and J are TRBV6-2 or TRBV6-3 and TRBJ1-5; no clear D gene. The germline CDR1 and CDR2 sequences are MNHEY and SVGEGT. The CDR3 runs 13 residues. Trimming took 3 bases from V and 8 from J, leaving 11 bases between them.